This TCR beta chain is drawn from a study of T cell responses to AZD1222 COVID-19 vaccine. General study findings and limits: Regions 160-218 and 743-854 dominated among vaccine-associated CD4 TCRs spanning spike.

V trimming: 2 bases; J trimming: 5 bases; junction bases outside the gene matches: 10. The germline CDR1 and CDR2 sequences are MNHEY and SVGAGI. This CDR3 comprises 16 residues. Generated by immunoSEQ multiplex PCR, the TCRdb table keeps only in-frame clones and is missing some. The sample includes 250,000 or so clones, 85% to 95% of them seen just once. Points on this clone: Its antigen is not identified.

This chain joins TRBV6-5 and TRBJ2-3; TRBD1 matches 7 bases. This sequence originates from an adult in good health. Sequencing was performed on peripheral blood, taken on day 0 of AZD1222 vaccination. The CDR3 DNA is TGTGCCAGCAGTTACCCCGGCCTGGCAGGGGGAGATACGCAGTATTTT. Translating gives CASSYPGLAGGDTQYF.